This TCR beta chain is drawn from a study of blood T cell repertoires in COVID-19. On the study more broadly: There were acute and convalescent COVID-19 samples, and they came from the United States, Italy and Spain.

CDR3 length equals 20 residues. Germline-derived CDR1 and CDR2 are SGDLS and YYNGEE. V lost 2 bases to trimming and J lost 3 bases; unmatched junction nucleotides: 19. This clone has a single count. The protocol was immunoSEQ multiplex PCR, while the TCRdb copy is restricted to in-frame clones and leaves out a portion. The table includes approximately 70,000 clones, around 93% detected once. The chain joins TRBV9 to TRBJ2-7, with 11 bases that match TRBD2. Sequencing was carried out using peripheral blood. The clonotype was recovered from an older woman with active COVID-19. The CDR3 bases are TGTGCCAGCAGCGTGGCGCCGGGGCTAGCGGGAGGAGGCCCCCTCTACGAGCAGTACTTC. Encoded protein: CASSVAPGLAGGGPLYEQYF. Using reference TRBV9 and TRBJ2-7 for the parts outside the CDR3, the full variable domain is DSGVTQTPKHLITATGQRVTLRCSPRSGDLSVYWYQQSLDQGLQFLIQYYNGEERAKGNILERFSAQQFPDLHSELNLSSLELGDSALYFCASSVAPGLAGGGPLYEQYFGPGTRLTVT.